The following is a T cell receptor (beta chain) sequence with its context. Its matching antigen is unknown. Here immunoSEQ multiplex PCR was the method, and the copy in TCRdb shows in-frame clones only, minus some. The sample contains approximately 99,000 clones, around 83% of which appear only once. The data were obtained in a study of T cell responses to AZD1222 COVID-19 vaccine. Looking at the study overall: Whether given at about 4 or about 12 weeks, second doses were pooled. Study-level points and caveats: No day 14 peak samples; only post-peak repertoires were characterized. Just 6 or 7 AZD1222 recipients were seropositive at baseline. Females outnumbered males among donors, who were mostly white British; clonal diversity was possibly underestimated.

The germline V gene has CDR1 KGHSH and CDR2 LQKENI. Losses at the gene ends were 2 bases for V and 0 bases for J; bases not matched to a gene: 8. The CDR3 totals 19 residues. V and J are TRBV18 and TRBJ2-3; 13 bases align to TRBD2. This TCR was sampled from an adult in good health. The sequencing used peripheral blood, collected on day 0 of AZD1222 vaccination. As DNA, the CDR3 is TGTGCCAGCTCACCAAGACTAGCGGGGGGAATGTCTAGCACAGATACGCAGTATTTT. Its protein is CASSPRLAGGMSSTDTQYF.